The entry below gives a single TCR beta chain sequence along with its context. Its antigen remains unidentified. Germline CDR1 and CDR2: KGHSH and LQKENI. Trimming stripped 3 bases from V and 4 bases from J, with 16 bases between. This CDR3 is built from 16 residues. This sample is drawn from a study of Ad26.COV2.S vaccination and SARS-CoV-2 variants. The wider study: Recipients of Ad26.COV2.S got it intramuscularly, once or twice 56 days apart.

Findings of the study overall: Reportedly, spike-specific CD8+ and CD4+ T cell responses achieved substantial breadth once vaccination had taken place. Similar non-spike TCR breadth was observed in recipients of vaccine and of placebo.

Treatment reported: some 20 received Ad26.COV2.S at low or high dose, single or two shots; several received placebo; per-sample allocation not given. Collection of samples fell on day 63 after the first vaccine or placebo injection. The shot given was an Ad26 vector that makes Wuhan-strain SARS-CoV-2 spike. Libraries were prepared by immunoSEQ multiplex PCR; TCRdb keeps only in-frame clonotypes and omits some of them. Among about 680,000 clones listed, 70% to 90% were seen once. The sequenced sample was peripheral blood, obtained in a trial of Ad26.COV2.S vaccine versus placebo. This sequence originates from a person aged 18-65 years who received the Ad26.COV2.S COVID-19 vaccine or a placebo. This sequence joins TRBV18 and TRBJ1-3, with TRBD1 as a possible D gene (6 bases). CDR3 sequence (DNA): TGTGCCAGCTCACCCGACAGGTCCTTAGTCGGAAACACCATATATTTT. Its protein is CASSPDRSLVGNTIYF.